This TCR beta chain was captured in a study of T-cell reconstitution after alpha-beta-depleted transplantation in children. The TCRbeta library was prepared with unique molecular identifiers. From the PCR reads, TCRdb called clonotypes with MiXCR, one entry per CDR3 protein. The sample lists hundreds of thousands of distinct CDR3 sequences; 12% were seen once. V lost 5 bases and J 9 bases, leaving 17 bases between the germline ends. In germline, CDR1 is MDHEN, CDR2 SYDVKM. The CDR3 length is 13 residues. In its sample, this clonotype was seen many times. This chain joins TRBV28 and TRBJ2-7; a weak D match, TRBD2 (5 bases). This TCR was recovered from a human donor who donated a stem cell graft to a child with acute lymphoblastic leukemia. The sample consisted of PBMCs from the stem cell graft donor, taken from the stem cell graft. The CDR3 spells CASSPYRPEGQYF. DNA of the CDR3: TGTGCCAGCAGTCCCTACCGGCCAGAGGGGCAGTACTTC.